The rows below give T cell receptor beta chains drawn from one sample of a study of breast tumors, draining lymph nodes, adjacent tissues. TCRdb used MiXCR to reprocess the multiplex PCR reads, holding one entry per CDR3 protein. This sample carries fewer than 140,000 distinct CDR3 sequences, 30% of them seen once, and the ten largest clones take around 5.9%. Sequencing used axillary lymph node tissue. These receptors were obtained from a female donor with breast cancer. Some clones in this sample may be carry-over from other donors' samples. The CDR3 runs from the conserved cysteine through the conserved F or W. A D gene is named only where the DNA matches it firmly. The size entry is marked missing in some rows and otherwise reads once, few, many or a size class.

D gene	clone size	J gene	V gene	CDR3 protein	CDR3 DNA
NA	once	TRBJ1-1	TRBV7-9	CASSLPQGGWSEAVF	TGTGCCAGCAGCTTACCACAGGGCGGTTGGTCTGAAGCTGTCTTT
NA	many	TRBJ1-2	TRBV9	CASSSYRESGYTF	TGTGCCAGCAGCAGCTACCGGGAGAGCGGCTACACCTTC
NA	many	TRBJ2-7	TRBV12-3/TRBV12-4	CASSLTQRSYEQYF	TGTGCCAGCAGTTTAACACAGCGCTCCTACGAGCAGTACTTC
TRBD2	few	TRBJ2-3	TRBV27	CASSSPIAGGITDTQYF	TGTGCCAGCAGTTCTCCTATAGCGGGGGGGATCACAGATACGCAGTATTTT
TRBD1	many	TRBJ2-2	TRBV5-1	CASSKTGGGKNTGELFF	TGCGCCAGCAGCAAAACAGGGGGCGGGAAGAACACCGGGGAGCTGTTTTTT
NA	NA	TRBJ2-3	TRBV12-3/TRBV12-4	CASSHDRRTDTQYF	TGTGCCAGCAGCCACGATCGGCGGACGGATACGCAGTATTTT
NA	many	TRBJ1-2	TRBV24-1	CATSSGYSRGYTF	TGTGCCACCAGCTCGGGGTACTCTAGGGGCTACACCTTC
TRBD2	many	TRBJ2-2	TRBV3-1	CASSRRTSGRATGELFF	TGTGCCAGCAGCCGGCGGACTAGCGGGAGGGCCACCGGGGAGCTGTTTTTT
NA	many	TRBJ1-4	TRBV29-1	CSGSYNEKLFF	TGCAGCGGGTCCTATAATGAAAAACTGTTTTTT
NA	NA	TRBJ2-7	TRBV7-2	CAGSSRFGYEQYF	TGTGCCGGCAGCTCCAGGTTTGGGTACGAGCAGTACTTC
TRBD2	many	TRBJ2-7	TRBV2	CARRGTSGSAYEQYF	TGTGCCAGACGTGGGACTAGCGGTAGCGCCTACGAGCAGTACTTC
TRBD1	many	TRBJ2-5	TRBV20-1	CSAWKRTGVETQYF	TGCAGTGCTTGGAAACGGACAGGGGTAGAGACCCAGTACTTC
NA	many	TRBJ1-2	TRBV11-1	CASSLAGVGYTF	TGTGCCAGCAGCTTAGCGGGAGTTGGCTACACCTTC
NA	NA	TRBJ2-1	TRBV14	CARAVEYYNEQFF	TGTGCTAGAGCAGTAGAGTACTACAATGAGCAGTTCTTC
TRBD1	many	TRBJ1-2	TRBV7-2	CASLAIEDRVYGYPF	TGTGCCAGCTTAGCCATAGAGGACAGGGTGTACGGCTACCCCTTC
NA	many	TRBJ2-5	TRBV24-1	CATSAGNNHQETQYF	TGTGCCACCAGTGCAGGGAATAACCACCAAGAGACCCAGTACTTC
NA	many	TRBJ2-2	TRBV7-8	CASSPGDEELFF	TGTGCCAGCAGCCCCGGTGACGAGGAGCTGTTTTTT
NA	NA	TRBJ1-5	TRBV2	CASMLGQNQPQHF	TGTGCCAGCATGCTGGGCCAAAATCAGCCCCAGCATTTT
NA	many	TRBJ2-3	TRBV29-1	CSVEGRLPHTDTQYF	TGCAGCGTCGAAGGGAGACTCCCGCACACAGATACGCAGTATTTT
TRBD2	NA	TRBJ2-3	TRBV7-9	CASSSGTSGGLGGTHTQYF	TGTGCCAGCAGTTCCGGGACTAGCGGGGGGTTGGGTGGCACACATACGCAGTATTTT
NA	many	TRBJ1-6	TRBV7-2	CASKATSSYNSPLHF	TGTGCCAGCAAAGCCACGAGCTCCTATAATTCACCCCTCCACTTT
TRBD2	many	TRBJ2-3	TRBV4-3	CASSPGSGGAIDTQYF	TGCGCCAGCAGCCCGGGTAGCGGGGGGGCCATAGATACGCAGTATTTT
NA	many	TRBJ2-3	TRBV19	CASSRDRATDTQYF	TGTGCCAGTAGTAGGGACCGGGCCACAGATACGCAGTATTTT
NA	many	TRBJ1-5	TRBV12-3/TRBV12-4	CASRTNSNQPQHF	TGTGCCAGTAGGACAAATAGCAATCAGCCCCAGCATTTT
NA	many	TRBJ1-6	TRBV24-1	CATSDLLREGPPLHF	TGTGCCACCAGTGATCTCCTCCGAGAGGGTCCACCCCTCCACTTT
NA	few	TRBJ2-2	TRBV7-2	CASSLWETGELFF	TGTGCCAGCAGCTTGTGGGAGACCGGGGAGCTGTTTTTT
TRBD2	NA	TRBJ2-7	TRBV14	CASSQGGTSGSYEQYF	TGTGCCAGCAGCCAAGGAGGGACTAGCGGGAGTTACGAGCAGTACTTC
NA	NA	TRBJ1-1	TRBV10-3	CAIKENTEASF	TGTGCCATCAAAGAGAACACTGAAGCTTCCTTT
NA	many	TRBJ1-2	TRBV6-5	CASTHRGRGYGYTF	TGTGCCAGCACCCACCGGGGGCGCGGCTATGGCTACACCTTC
TRBD1	NA	TRBJ1-2	TRBV5-1	CASSWGTGYGYTF	TGCGCCAGCAGCTGGGGGACAGGGTATGGCTACACCTTC
TRBD1	many	TRBJ1-5	TRBV27	CASRTQGAGQPQHF	TGTGCCAGCAGGACACAGGGGGCAGGTCAGCCCCAGCATTTT
NA	NA	TRBJ1-2	TRBV15	CTTSAGTDYGYTF	TGTACCACCAGCGCCGGGACGGACTACGGCTACACCTTC
NA	NA	TRBJ1-4	TRBV4-3	CASSQDGVTEKLFF	TGCGCCAGCAGCCAAGATGGGGTTACTGAAAAACTGTTTTTT
TRBD1	NA	TRBJ2-5	TRBV28	CASRLGTAPPTQYF	TGTGCCAGCAGGCTGGGGACAGCCCCACCGACCCAGTACTTC
NA	NA	TRBJ2-1	TRBV20-1	CSARGRRSGDNEQFF	TGCAGTGCTAGAGGTCGCAGATCCGGAGACAATGAGCAGTTCTTC
NA	NA	TRBJ2-5	TRBV19	CASSIDRGGETQYF	TGTGCCAGTAGTATAGATAGGGGGGGAGAGACCCAGTACTTC
NA	many	TRBJ2-5	TRBV5-1	CASSTGPGKETQYF	TGCGCCAGCAGCACAGGACCGGGGAAAGAGACCCAGTACTTC
NA	many	TRBJ1-2	TRBV24-1	CATSTSEGYTF	TGTGCCACCTCTACGTCAGAGGGCTACACCTTC
TRBD1	many	TRBJ1-5	TRBV4-3	CASSHNRGTPQHF	TGCGCCAGCAGCCACAACAGGGGGACCCCCCAGCATTTT
TRBD2	NA	TRBJ2-7	TRBV30	CAWSGRRRLAGGPGFYEQYF	TGTGCCTGGAGTGGTAGAAGGCGACTAGCGGGAGGGCCAGGGTTTTACGAGCAGTACTTC
NA	few	TRBJ1-1	TRBV25-1	CASLRNTEAFF	TGTGCCAGCCTGAGGAACACTGAAGCTTTCTTT
TRBD1	many	TRBJ1-2	TRBV19	CASSIVRQGHTF	TGTGCCAGTAGTATAGTACGACAGGGGCACACCTTC
NA	many	TRBJ1-2	TRBV6-5	CASSYSVFNYGYTF	TGTGCCAGCAGTTACTCCGTGTTTAACTATGGCTACACCTTC
TRBD1	many	TRBJ2-1	TRBV5-4	CASSSGQGRYNEQFF	TGTGCCAGCAGCTCGGGACAGGGCAGGTACAATGAGCAGTTCTTC
TRBD1	many	TRBJ1-5	TRBV19	CASRGTGGGQPQHF	TGTGCCAGTAGGGGGACAGGGGGCGGTCAGCCCCAGCATTTT
NA	many	TRBJ1-2	TRBV19	CASRSTVNYGYTF	TGTGCCAGTAGATCAACGGTTAACTATGGCTACACCTTC
TRBD2	NA	TRBJ2-7	TRBV7-3	CASSLGREGSEQYF	TGTGCCAGCAGCTTAGGACGGGAGGGCTCCGAGCAGTACTTC
NA	NA	TRBJ1-3	TRBV20-1	CSARDGGISANTICF	TGCAGTGCTAGAGATGGAGGGATCTCTGCAAACACCATATGTTTT